The 19 T cell receptor beta chains listed next were all sequenced from one sample in a study of cytomegalovirus exposure and HLA in healthy donors. 13 Jbeta primers and 60 Vbeta primers were used for the PCR. Measured with immunoSEQ multiplex PCR; TCRdb has only the in-frame clones, and not every one. The sample shows some 150,000 clones, 79% of them seen only once. Sequenced input: PBMCs. The origin of the receptors is a man aged 40-50 years in good health and CMV-seronegative.

The rearrangement joins TRBV6-5 to TRBJ2-7, with D hard to call. Germline CDR1 reads MNHEY; CDR2 reads SVGAGI. Trimming shortened V by 2 bases and J by 3 bases, and 8 bases separated the two germline ends. This CDR3 is built from 13 residues. In DNA, the CDR3 is TGTGCCAGCAGTTACGCCAGGATCTACGAGCAGTACTTC. Protein product: CASSYARIYEQYF.

This chain links TRBV7-2 with TRBJ2-7; D gene unclear. This CDR3 is built from 14 residues. V dropped 0 bases and J dropped 3 bases, with 9 bases sitting between them. CDR1 is SGHTA, CDR2 FQGNSA, per germline. As DNA, the CDR3 is TGTGCCAGCAGCTTAGCGCCAGAAATCTACGAGCAGTACTTC. This sequence encodes CASSLAPEIYEQYF.

V gene TRBV5-5 combines with J gene TRBJ1-3; TRBD1 matches 9 bases. CDR1 is SGHKS and CDR2 is YYEKEE in the germline V gene (reference sequence). V shed 6 bases and J 7 bases; nucleotides not matched to a gene: 20. The CDR3 has 18 residues. CDR3 region: CASTPVFRDRVVGNTIYF. CDR3 DNA sequence: TGTGCCAGCACCCCCGTGTTTAGGGACAGGGTCGTCGGCAACACCATATATTTT.

This chain connects TRBV27 to TRBJ1-1; tentatively, D is TRBD1 (5 bases). V was cut by 3 bases and J by 4 bases, with 12 bases left in between. This CDR3 spans 14 amino acids. Germline assignment: CDR1 MNHEY and CDR2 SMNVEV (reference sequence). In DNA, the CDR3 is TGTGCCAGCAGTTTGTACGGAGGGGTCACTGAAGCTTTCTTT. Translating it yields CASSLYGGVTEAFF.

The chain recombines TRBV30 with TRBJ1-1; maybe TRBD1 (6 bases). Germline V lookup: CDR1 GTSNPN, CDR2 SVGIG (reference sequence). The CDR3 loop spans 14 amino acids. V lost 2 bases, J lost 1 base, and 11 bases lay in between. CDR3 nucleotide sequence: TGTGCCTGGAGTACCGGGACAACGAACACTGAAGCTTTCTTT. This gives the protein CAWSTGTTNTEAFF.

The J gene is TRBJ2-2, the V gene TRBV27; the D gene is possibly TRBD1 (6 bases). There are 16 residues in the CDR3. Trimming cost V 2 bases and J 0 bases, with 10 bases left between them. CDR1 and CDR2 from the germline V gene are MNHEY and SMNVEV (reference sequence). The DNA for the CDR3 is TGTGCCAGCAGTTTAACGTCAGGGGCGAACACCGGGGAGCTGTTTTTT. Its translation is CASSLTSGANTGELFF.

The genes are TRBV10-3 and TRBJ1-2; possible D gene TRBD1, 6 bases. Trimming stripped 5 bases from V and 5 bases from J, with 9 bases between. Germline V gene sequence: CDR1 ENHRY, CDR2 SYGVKD. The CDR3 has 12 residues. As DNA, the CDR3 is TGTGCCATCAGTACAGGGTCGTATGGCTACACCTTC. Its translation: CAISTGSYGYTF.

Regarding this clone: Other DNA sequences of this sample code for an identical CDR3. The J gene is TRBJ2-7, the V gene TRBV5-1; no clear D gene. V lost 4 bases, J lost 1 base, and 6 bases lay in between. This CDR3 region has 12 residues. CDR1 SGHRS and CDR2 YFSETQ come from the germline V gene. CDR3 residues: CASSRDSYEQYF. In DNA, the CDR3 is TGCGCCAGCAGCCGCGATTCCTACGAGCAGTACTTC.

The chain employs TRBV7-2 and TRBJ2-5, with TRBD2 identical over 11 bases. CDR1 is SGHTA, CDR2 FQGNSA, per germline. The CDR3 has 14 amino acids. J was trimmed by 5 bases and V by 6 bases; bases with no gene match: 5. As DNA, the CDR3 is TGTGCCAGCAGTCCACTAGCGGGAGTTGAGACCCAGTACTTC. Residues: CASSPLAGVETQYF.

V gene TRBV7-9 combines with J gene TRBJ2-3; D may be TRBD2 (6 bases). This CDR3 has 14 residues. Germline V gene sequence: CDR1 SEHNR, CDR2 FQNEAQ (reference sequence). The germline V and J ends were trimmed by 8 bases and 2 bases, with 14 bases remaining between them. The CDR3 nucleotides read TGTGCCAGCTCGCTTAGGAGGGACACAGATACGCAGTATTTT. The encoded protein is CASSLRRDTDTQYF.

The chain couples TRBV4-3 to TRBJ1-4, with 7 bases aligning to TRBD1. Trimming cost V 1 base and J 2 bases; bases outside gene matches: 4. Per the germline V gene, CDR1 is LGHNA and CDR2 is YSLEER. This CDR3 is built from 16 residues. This CDR3 is CASSQGQGTTNEKLFF. The CDR3 region has the DNA TGCGCCAGCAGCCAAGGACAGGGTACTACTAATGAAAAACTGTTTTTT.

The rearrangement links TRBV9 to TRBJ1-2; possible D gene TRBD1, 5 bases. The CDR3 spans 15 residues. Germline-derived CDR1 and CDR2 are SGDLS and YYNGEE. Trimming removed 0 bases from V and 6 bases from J, with 15 bases in between. CDR3 DNA sequence: TGTGCCAGCAGCGTAGAGTCGGGGGAATCGAATGGCTACACCTTC. Protein: CASSVESGESNGYTF.

This chain links TRBV6-5 with TRBJ2-1; TRBD1 might be the D (5 bases). The CDR3 length is 13 residues. Germline-derived CDR1 and CDR2 are MNHEY and SVGAGI. V was trimmed by 3 bases and J by 8 bases, leaving 11 bases between them. The CDR3 spells CASSYSSGYEQFF. CDR3 sequence (DNA): TGTGCCAGCAGTTATTCCTCAGGGTATGAGCAGTTCTTC.

The gene calls are TRBV11-2 and TRBJ2-5, with TRBD2 matching over 8 bases. Germline V lookup: CDR1 SGHAT, CDR2 FQNNGV. V was pared by 3 bases and J by 4 bases, with 4 bases of the junction left unmatched. This CDR3 comprises 14 residues. This CDR3 is CASSFGAGGETQYF. The CDR3 nucleotides are TGTGCCAGCAGCTTTGGTGCGGGAGGAGAGACCCAGTACTTC.

This rearrangement joins TRBV27 to TRBJ2-3; perhaps TRBD2 as D (6 bases). This CDR3 region has 19 residues. V gave up 6 bases and J gave up 0 bases, with 25 bases separating them. Germline lookup yields CDR1 MNHEY and CDR2 SMNVEV (reference sequence). CDR3 loop: CASSPSLVRSGPSTDTQYF. The CDR3 DNA reads TGTGCCAGCAGCCCAAGCCTCGTTCGCAGCGGGCCTAGCACAGATACGCAGTATTTT.

V is TRBV7-2 and J is TRBJ2-5, with D possibly matching TRBD2 (6 bases). The germline gives CDR1 SGHTA, CDR2 FQGNSA. Trimming left V 5 bases short and J 0 bases short, with 13 bases between. This CDR3 has 15 amino acids. The CDR3 region is CASSVPSGYQETQYF. The CDR3 DNA reads TGTGCCAGCAGCGTCCCCAGCGGGTACCAAGAGACCCAGTACTTC. Full variable domain (rest looked up from reference TRBV7-2 and TRBJ2-5): GAGVSQSPSNKVTEKGKDVELRCDPISGHTALYWYRQSLGQGLEFLIYFQGNSAPDKSGLPSDRFSAERTGGSVSTLTIQRTQQEDSAVYLCASSVPSGYQETQYFGPGTRLLVL.

This clone was observed a handful of times. At one of its ends the junction is not consistent with the germline gene, which may arise from a read error. In DNA form, the CDR3 reads TGTGCCAGCAGCTTTTCAATAGGAGAAGGGGCCAACGGCCTGACTTTC. Translating it yields CASSFSIGEGANGLTF. J is TRBJ2-6 and V is TRBV7-2, with D perhaps matching TRBD1 (5 bases). The CDR3 loop spans 16 amino acids. Per germline, CDR1 SGHTA and CDR2 FQGNSA.

This clone was observed a few times. The V and J genes are TRBV5-1 and TRBJ2-5; possible D gene TRBD1, 6 bases. The CDR3 extends over 16 amino acids. V shed 4 bases and J shed 1 base, with 17 bases lying between them. The germline gives CDR1 SGHRS, CDR2 YFSETQ. The CDR3 protein is CASSRHARDTQETQYF. CDR3 DNA: TGCGCCAGCAGCCGCCACGCCCGGGACACCCAAGAGACCCAGTACTTC.

The genes are TRBV7-9 and TRBJ1-1, with D unresolved. Germline V lookup: CDR1 SEHNR, CDR2 FQNEAQ (reference sequence). Trimming stripped 5 bases from V and 1 base from J, with 17 bases between. This CDR3 has 16 amino acids. The CDR3 DNA reads TGTGCCAGCAGCCTTTCAAGCTGGGCGGGGAACACTGAAGCTTTCTTT. This encodes CASSLSSWAGNTEAFF.